These T cell receptor beta chains were read from a single sample in a study of OX40 agonist ivuxolimab in advanced cancers. Repertoires were generated with immunoSEQ multiplex PCR, while TCRdb's copy carries only in-frame clones and drops some. The table shows 60,000 or so clones, with around 85% occurring only once. The sample in question was CD4+ or CD8+ T cells sorted from blood, obtained in a trial of the OX40 agonist ivuxolimab. These receptors were taken from an adult with an advanced solid tumor such as melanoma, head and neck, liver or kidney cancer. The CDR3 runs from the conserved cysteine through the conserved F or W. A D gene is named only where the DNA matches it firmly. Part of the rows lack a size; the others show once, few, many or a class for expanded clones.

V	length	D	size	J	DNA	CDR3
TRBV19	13	.	once	TRBJ1-5	TGTGCCAGTAGTGAGACCAGCAATCAGCCCCAGCATTTT	CASSETSNQPQHF
TRBV6-5	12	TRBD1	.	TRBJ2-7	TGTGCCAGCAGTCAACACAGGGGCGAGCAGTACTTC	CASSQHRGEQYF
TRBV19	14	.	.	TRBJ1-2	TGTGCCAGTAGTATGGTCAGCGGTGAGTGGGGCTACACCTTC	CASSMVSGEWGYTF
TRBV14	15	.	.	TRBJ1-1	TGTGCCAGCAGCCCGACGACAGGCACGAACACTGAAGCTTTCTTT	CASSPTTGTNTEAFF
TRBV7-9	12	.	.	TRBJ1-5	TGTGCCAGCAGCTTAGGGGATCAGCCCCAGCATTTT	CASSLGDQPQHF
TRBV19	15	.	.	TRBJ1-4	TGTGCCAGCTGCGCCGCGAGGCGCACTAATGAAAAACTGTTTTTT	CASCAARRTNEKLFF
TRBV6-1	15	.	.	TRBJ1-4	TGTGCCAGCTTCCACGTCCGCAGAGTGGGGGAAAAACTGTTTTTT	CASFHVRRVGEKLFF
TRBV7-9	14	.	.	TRBJ2-7	TGTGCCAGCGGTACTATTACGGGCGGCCTGGAGCAGTACTTC	CASGTITGGLEQYF
TRBV6-5	14	TRBD1	.	TRBJ2-7	TGTGCCAGCAGTCCCGGGACAGGACCGGGAGAGCAGTACTTC	CASSPGTGPGEQYF
TRBV5-1	16	.	once	TRBJ1-4	TGCGCCAGCAGCTCTCTGCCAGAACCGCCCAGGGAAAAACTGTTTTTT	CASSSLPEPPREKLFF
TRBV7-8	16	TRBD1	few	TRBJ1-5	TGTGCCAGCAGTTTAGGACAGGATAGGGGTCGGCAGCCCCAGCATTTT	CASSLGQDRGRQPQHF
TRBV19	17	TRBD2	.	TRBJ2-5	TGTGCCAGTAGTACCCGGACTAGCGGGAGGGCCCAAGAGACCCAGTACTTC	CASSTRTSGRAQETQYF
TRBV14	16	TRBD1	.	TRBJ2-1	TGTGCCAGCAGCCCCCCCGGGACAGGGGTCTACAATGAGCAGTTCTTC	CASSPPGTGVYNEQFF